This T cell receptor beta chain is drawn from a study of identical twins (dated by TCRdb to 2016 to 2017). Regarding the study in general: To test whether fetal clonotypes persist, the study used deep sequencing on TCR alpha and beta repertoires from monozygotic twins, unrelated adults of various ages, and cord blood. To rule out contamination, replicate twin experiments were performed at different times with different library preparation protocols.

The library came from 5' RACE. Sequenced on an Illumina HiSeq 2000. A universal primer binding site was introduced by template switching, and a unique molecular identifier was present in the final cDNA, enabling accurate counting of TCR cDNA molecules. Specific primers in the conserved constant-segment region were used to synthesize first-strand cDNA for the TCR alpha and beta chains. Each cDNA library was double barcoded, with a SMART-Mk sample barcode plus Illumina barcodes, to control for contamination. TruSeq adapter sequences along with Illumina sample barcodes were introduced in two successive PCR steps. TCR alpha and beta cDNA libraries were sequenced on the Illumina HiSeq platform with custom primers. Per the authors' processing: MiGEC processed the raw reads to extract unique molecular identifiers, while MiXCR was used to determine the CDR3 positions. Recombination models were inferred per individual with the repgenHMM and IGoR tools using an EM algorithm. Shared clonotype analysis was performed with the tcR package in R, normalizing sharing by the product of cloneset sizes. To study raw recombination without the effects of thymic and clonal selection, out-of-frame nonproductive sequences were analyzed. The public sequencing data were trimmed at Q25 with fastp and processed into clonotypes with MiXCR by TCRdb, which kept only in-frame beta chains. Rows merge per CDR3 protein into single entries with the most common DNA and genes. These V and J calls originate from TCRdb's pipeline instead of the authors' own analysis. This sample comprises 1.5 million to 2 million distinct CDR3 sequences, 25% to 35% of them detected only once. About 0.3% of the sample belongs to the ten largest clones.

Results the study describes overall, beyond this receptor: Abundant cord blood beta clonotypes carried fewer insertions; young adult naive repertoires showed a weaker similar trend, while memory repertoires showed none. In monozygotic twins, out-of-frame TCR alpha sharing was systematically underestimated by recombination models, although the models agreed with sharing between unrelated individuals. Compared with coincidental sharing between unrelated individuals, out-of-frame TCR alpha sequences shared between twins had an excess of sequences with low generation probability. In beta out-of-frame sequences, excess twin sharing was weaker, because having fewer shared sequences lowered the signal-to-noise ratio. Because the same donors could not be followed over many years, conclusions were based on cross-sectional statistical analysis. Invariant T cells such as MAIT and iNKT could partly confound zero-insertion analyses, although diverse VJ usage argued against such confounding for most clonotypes.

CDR1 is given as LGHDT and CDR2 as YNNKEL, both from the germline V gene (reference sequence). The CDR3 runs 15 amino acids, cysteine and phenylalanine included. Only the CDR3 DNA stays, 45 bases, in frame from base 1. At the junction V is shortened by 3 bases and J by 1 base; bases outside the gene matches: 4. Note on this clonotype: Its binding antigen is unknown. Base qualities are missing; no much larger clone stands one base away.

All donors were healthy Caucasians. The chain joins TRBV3-1 to TRBJ2-3, with TRBD2 identical over 7 junction bases. The source material was cord blood. The TCR was taken from a newborn girl in good health. At the DNA level, the sequence is TGTGCCAGCAGCCATAAGCGGGGAGGCACAGATACGCAGTATTTT. It translates to CASSHKRGGTDTQYF.